The rows below give T cell receptor beta chains drawn from one sample of a study of shared clonotypes between healthy human individuals. The method was immunoSEQ multiplex PCR; TCRdb's version includes in-frame clones alone and lacks a portion of them. The top ten hold more than 0.95% of the sample, which has 1.5 million to 2.5 million clones, approximately 94% seen once. Specimen: naive CD8+ T cells sorted from blood. The receptor source for this set is a man aged 18 to 30 in good health. CDR3s include the opening cysteine and the closing phenylalanine or tryptophan.

j_call	v_call	cdr3_aa
TRBJ2-1	TRBV7-9	CASSSSSGSNSDEQFF
TRBJ2-4	TRBV4-1	CASSHQTSAKNIQYF
TRBJ2-5	TRBV11-3	CATGTQYF
TRBJ1-2	TRBV27	CASSWVGGGELEDGYTF
TRBJ2-3	TRBV28	CASSFLAGGADTQYF
TRBJ2-7	TRBV27	CASSFSGPHSYEQYF
TRBJ1-4	TRBV28	CASRHQGAGEKLFF
TRBJ1-1	TRBV27	CASSSSGGAGTFF
TRBJ2-2	TRBV7-7	CASTSQGGELFF
TRBJ2-7	TRBV11-2	CASSPLAGTYSYEQYF
TRBJ2-7	TRBV6-1	CASSEAGTGYEQYF
TRBJ1-5	TRBV27	CASRFTGAAQPQHF
TRBJ2-1	TRBV27	CASSLPDGFRQFF
TRBJ2-2	TRBV28	CASSFRTGPNTGELFF
TRBJ2-5	TRBV5-8	CASSFPAYGGAGGETQYF
TRBJ2-7	TRBV6-1	CASSEYADYEQYF
TRBJ2-1	TRBV19	CASSTFGQDMDEQFF
TRBJ1-1	TRBV10-2	CASSSQGNTEAFF
TRBJ2-5	TRBV5-4	CASSPSGLAGQETQYF
TRBJ1-4	TRBV6-6	CASSYSMQDLNEKLFF
TRBJ1-2	TRBV7-2	CASSLASPGWEGYYGYTF
TRBJ2-7	TRBV5-6	CASSFPSSYEQYF
TRBJ2-3	TRBV7-9	CASSLARGLDTQYF
TRBJ2-1	TRBV6-5	CASSSVGLDYEQFF
TRBJ2-7	TRBV30	CAWNPERSRYEQYF
TRBJ2-3	TRBV9	CASSVGTGLLTDTQYF
TRBJ1-1	TRBV5-8	CASSERQGLPEAFF
TRBJ1-5	TRBV28	CATRWGLDQPQHF
TRBJ1-2	TRBV15	CATSRDRWGARGYTF
TRBJ2-7	TRBV5-1	CASSLAPSGASYEQYF
TRBJ2-1	TRBV6-1	CASSSAIWEQFF
TRBJ2-5	TRBV2	CASSEGRGGGETQYF
TRBJ2-1	TRBV29-1	CSVERSADAGGLVGQFF
TRBJ2-1	TRBV6-5	CASSPLDSPYNEQFF
TRBJ2-7	TRBV4-1	CASSQYGGAEGEQYF
TRBJ2-7	TRBV4-1	CASSPGGTSYEQYF
TRBJ2-7	TRBV27	CASSWGGSYEQYF
TRBJ1-1	TRBV6-5	CASSPGLNTEAFF
TRBJ1-2	TRBV7-9	CASSSWTGLLDYGYTF
TRBJ2-2	TRBV5-4	CASSPDTGELFF
TRBJ1-5	TRBV5-6	CASSLGIGNSNQPQHF
TRBJ1-2	TRBV9	CASSGGGDGYGYTF
TRBJ2-7	TRBV9	CALFAYEQYF
TRBJ2-5	TRBV6-5	CASSYSGGQETQYF
TRBJ2-5	TRBV27	CASSPGEGGDQETQYF
TRBJ2-1	TRBV19	CASMAGYSYNEQFF
TRBJ2-1	TRBV4-2	CASSQNFLTESSYNEQFF
TRBJ2-7	TRBV7-2	CASSLARPGQGAGEQYF
TRBJ2-7	TRBV15	CATSSPSGTEFYEQYF
TRBJ2-1	TRBV7-3	CASSPLAGGRNEQFF
TRBJ2-7	TRBV7-6	CASGDGAEAYEQYF
TRBJ2-2	TRBV5-6	CASSFYFPNTGELFF
TRBJ2-7	TRBV5-5	CASSFFGTALYEQYF